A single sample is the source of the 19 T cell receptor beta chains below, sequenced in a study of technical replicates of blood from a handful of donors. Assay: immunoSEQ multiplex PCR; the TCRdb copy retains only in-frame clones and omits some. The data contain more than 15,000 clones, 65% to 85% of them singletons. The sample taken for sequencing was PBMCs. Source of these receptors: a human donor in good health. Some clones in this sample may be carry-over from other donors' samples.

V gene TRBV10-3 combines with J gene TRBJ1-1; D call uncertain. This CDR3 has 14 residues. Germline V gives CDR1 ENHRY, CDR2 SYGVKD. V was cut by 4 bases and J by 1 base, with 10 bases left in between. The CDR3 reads CAISVGLWNTEAFF. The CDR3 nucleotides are TGTGCCATCAGTGTGGGCCTATGGAACACTGAAGCTTTCTTT.

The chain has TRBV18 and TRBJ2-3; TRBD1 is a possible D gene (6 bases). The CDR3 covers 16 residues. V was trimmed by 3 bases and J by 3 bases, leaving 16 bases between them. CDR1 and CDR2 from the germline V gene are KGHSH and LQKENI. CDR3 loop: CASSPSGAGGTDTQYF. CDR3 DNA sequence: TGTGCCAGCTCACCGTCAGGGGCTGGGGGTACAGATACGCAGTATTTT.

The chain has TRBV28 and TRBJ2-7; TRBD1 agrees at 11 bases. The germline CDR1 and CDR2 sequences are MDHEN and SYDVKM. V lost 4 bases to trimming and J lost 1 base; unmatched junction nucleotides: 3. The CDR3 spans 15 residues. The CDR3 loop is CASSSGQGASYEQYF. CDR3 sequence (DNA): TGTGCCAGCAGTTCCGGACAGGGGGCTTCCTACGAGCAGTACTTC. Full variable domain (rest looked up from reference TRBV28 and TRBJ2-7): DVKVTQSSRYLVKRTGEKVFLECVQDMDHENMFWYRQDPGLGLRLIYFSYDVKMKEKGDIPEGYSVSREKKERFSLILESASTNQTSMYLCASSSGQGASYEQYFGPGTRLTVT.

Here the CDR3 reads CASSWSTGSDGYTF. In DNA form, the CDR3 reads TGCGCCAGCAGCTGGTCAACAGGTTCGGACGGCTACACCTTC. V gene TRBV5-1 combines with J gene TRBJ1-2; a weak D match, TRBD1 (5 bases). The CDR3 covers 14 residues. CDR1 SGHRS and CDR2 YFSETQ come from the germline V gene. With 3 bases removed from V and 8 bases from J, the gap between germline ends came to 17 bases.

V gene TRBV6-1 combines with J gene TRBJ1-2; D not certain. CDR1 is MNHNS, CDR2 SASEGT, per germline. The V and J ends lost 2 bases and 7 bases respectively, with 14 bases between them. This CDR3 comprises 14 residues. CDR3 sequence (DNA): TGTGCCAGCAGTGAACGAGGTGGCTTGGGTGGCTACACCTTC. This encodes CASSERGGLGGYTF.

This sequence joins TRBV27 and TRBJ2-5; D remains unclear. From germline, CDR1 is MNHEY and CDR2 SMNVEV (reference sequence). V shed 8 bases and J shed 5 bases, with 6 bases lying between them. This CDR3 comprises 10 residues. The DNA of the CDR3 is TGTGCCAGCGGCAGTGAGACCCAGTACTTC. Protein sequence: CASGSETQYF.

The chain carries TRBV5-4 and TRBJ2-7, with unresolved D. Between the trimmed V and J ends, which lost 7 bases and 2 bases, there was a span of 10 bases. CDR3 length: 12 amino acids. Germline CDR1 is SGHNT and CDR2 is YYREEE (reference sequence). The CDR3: CASGASPYEQYF. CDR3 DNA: TGTGCCAGCGGCGCTAGTCCCTACGAGCAGTACTTC.

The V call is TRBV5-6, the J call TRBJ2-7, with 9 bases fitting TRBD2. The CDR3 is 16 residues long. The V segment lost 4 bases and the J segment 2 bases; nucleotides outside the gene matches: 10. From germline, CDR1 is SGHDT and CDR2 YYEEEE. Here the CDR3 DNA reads TGTGCCAGCAGCGCTCAAACTAGCGGGCCTGCCTACGAGCAGTACTTC. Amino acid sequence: CASSAQTSGPAYEQYF.

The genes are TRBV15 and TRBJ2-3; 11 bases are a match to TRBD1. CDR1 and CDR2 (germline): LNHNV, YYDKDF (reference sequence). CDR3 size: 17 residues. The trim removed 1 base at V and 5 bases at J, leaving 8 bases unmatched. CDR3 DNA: TGTGCCACCAGCAGAGGAATAGGACAGGGGGCTGAAGATACGCAGTATTTT. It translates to CATSRGIGQGAEDTQYF. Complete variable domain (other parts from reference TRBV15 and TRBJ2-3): DAMVIQNPRYQVTQFGKPVTLSCSQTLNHNVMYWYQQKSSQAPKLLFHYYDKDFNNEADTPDNFQSRRPNTSFCFLDIRSPGLGDTAMYLCATSRGIGQGAEDTQYFGPGTRLTVL.

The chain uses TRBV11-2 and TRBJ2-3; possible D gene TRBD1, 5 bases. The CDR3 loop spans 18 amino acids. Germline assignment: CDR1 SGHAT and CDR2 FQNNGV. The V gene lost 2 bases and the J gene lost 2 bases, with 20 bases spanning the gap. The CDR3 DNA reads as TGTGCCAGCAGCTTACTGTCAGTTCGACAGTTCTACACAGATACGCAGTATTTT. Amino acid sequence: CASSLLSVRQFYTDTQYF.

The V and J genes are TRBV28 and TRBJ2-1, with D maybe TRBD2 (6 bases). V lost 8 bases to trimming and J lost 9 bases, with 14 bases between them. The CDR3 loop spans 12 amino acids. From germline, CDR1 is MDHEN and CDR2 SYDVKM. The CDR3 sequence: CASQTSFSEQFF. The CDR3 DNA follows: TGTGCCAGCCAGACTAGTTTTAGTGAGCAGTTCTTC.

Here the CDR3 reads CASSKEGRLAGCLPTDTQYF. CDR3 bases: TGTGCCAGCAGCAAAGAGGGGAGACTAGCGGGGTGCCTCCCCACAGATACGCAGTATTTT. The gene calls are TRBV21-1 and TRBJ2-3; the tabulated D call, TRBD2, remains unverified against the DNA. TRBV21-1 is a listed pseudogene. The CDR3 length is 20 residues.

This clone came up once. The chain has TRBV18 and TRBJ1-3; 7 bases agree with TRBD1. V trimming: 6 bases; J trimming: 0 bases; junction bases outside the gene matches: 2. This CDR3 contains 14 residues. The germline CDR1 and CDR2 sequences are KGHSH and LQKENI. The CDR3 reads CASSRDSSGNTIYF. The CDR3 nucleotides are TGTGCCAGCTCCCGGGACAGCTCTGGAAACACCATATATTTT. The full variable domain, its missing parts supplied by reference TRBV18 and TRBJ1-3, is NAGVMQNPRHLVRRRGQEARLRCSPMKGHSHVYWYRQLPEEGLKFMVYLQKENIIDESGMPKERFSAEFPKEGPSILRIQQVVRGDSAAYFCASSRDSSGNTIYFGEGSWLTVV.

CDR3 residues: CASSEHAGGNNQPQHF. The CDR3 nucleotides read TGTGCCAGCAGTGAACACGCAGGGGGCAACAATCAGCCCCAGCATTTT. This rearrangement joins TRBV6-1 to TRBJ1-5; 8 positions match TRBD1. Unmatched junction bases numbered 6, after V lost 2 bases and J lost 3 bases. The V gene's germline CDR1 is MNHNS and CDR2 SASEGT. This CDR3 comprises 16 residues.

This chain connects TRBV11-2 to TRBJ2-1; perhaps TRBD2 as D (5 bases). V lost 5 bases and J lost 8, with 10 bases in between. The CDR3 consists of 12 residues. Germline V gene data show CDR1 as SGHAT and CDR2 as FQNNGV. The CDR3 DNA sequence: TGTGCCAGCAGCCCCGGTAGCGATGAGCAGTTCTTC. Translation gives CASSPGSDEQFF.

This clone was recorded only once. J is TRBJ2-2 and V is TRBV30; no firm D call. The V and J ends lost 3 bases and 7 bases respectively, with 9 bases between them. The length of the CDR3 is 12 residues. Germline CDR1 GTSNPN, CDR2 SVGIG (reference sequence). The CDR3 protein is CAWSDSVGELFF. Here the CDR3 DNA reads TGTGCCTGGAGCGACTCTGTCGGGGAGCTGTTTTTT.

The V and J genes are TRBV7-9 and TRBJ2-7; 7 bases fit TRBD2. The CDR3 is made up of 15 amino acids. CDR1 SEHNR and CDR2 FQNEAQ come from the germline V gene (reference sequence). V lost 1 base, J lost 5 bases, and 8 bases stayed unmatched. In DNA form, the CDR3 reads TGTGCCAGCAGCTTAGTGGGGGGGAGGGCCAACGAGCAGTACTTC. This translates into CASSLVGGRANEQYF.

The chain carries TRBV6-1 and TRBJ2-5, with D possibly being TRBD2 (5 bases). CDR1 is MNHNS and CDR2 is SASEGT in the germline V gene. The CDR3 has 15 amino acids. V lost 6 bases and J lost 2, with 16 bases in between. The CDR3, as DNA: TGTGCCAGCAGCCCACGACGGACTGGACAAGAGACCCAGTACTTC. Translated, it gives CASSPRRTGQETQYF.

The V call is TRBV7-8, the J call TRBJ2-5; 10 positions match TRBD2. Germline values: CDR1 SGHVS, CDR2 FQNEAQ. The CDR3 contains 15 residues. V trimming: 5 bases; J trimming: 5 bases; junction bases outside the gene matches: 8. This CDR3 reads CASSRTGLAWETQYF. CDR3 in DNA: TGTGCCAGCAGCCGTACGGGACTAGCGTGGGAGACCCAGTACTTC. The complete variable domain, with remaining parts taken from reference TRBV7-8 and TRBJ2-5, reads GAGVSQSPRYKVAKRGQDVALRCDPISGHVSLFWYQQALGQGPEFLTYFQNEAQLDKSGLPSDRFFAERPEGSVSTLKIQRTQQEDSAVYLCASSRTGLAWETQYFGPGTRLLVL.